This TCR beta chain emerged from a study of cytomegalovirus exposure and HLA in healthy donors. The PCR was carried out with 60 Vbeta primers and 13 Jbeta primers. Sequencing used immunoSEQ multiplex PCR; TCRdb keeps in-frame clones, though not all of them. The sample lists around 100,000 clones; 74% were seen once. About this clone itself: The antigen remains unidentified.

Findings and limits, study-wide: Fewer N-insertions than the approximately 700-donor mean were reportedly shown by an Asian-associated ancestry cluster in a later analysis.

Unmatched junction bases numbered 8, after V lost 4 bases and J lost 3 bases. Germline CDR1 and CDR2: SGHKS and YYEKEE (reference sequence). This CDR3 has 16 amino acids. V and J are TRBV5-5 and TRBJ1-1; 11 nucleotides match TRBD1. The sequenced sample was PBMCs. The receptor's source is a man between 45 and 60 years old in good health and CMV-seropositive. This chain's CDR3 is CASSRGQGASDTEAFF. For the CDR3, the DNA is TGTGCCAGCAGCCGTGGACAGGGGGCCTCCGACACTGAAGCTTTCTTT.